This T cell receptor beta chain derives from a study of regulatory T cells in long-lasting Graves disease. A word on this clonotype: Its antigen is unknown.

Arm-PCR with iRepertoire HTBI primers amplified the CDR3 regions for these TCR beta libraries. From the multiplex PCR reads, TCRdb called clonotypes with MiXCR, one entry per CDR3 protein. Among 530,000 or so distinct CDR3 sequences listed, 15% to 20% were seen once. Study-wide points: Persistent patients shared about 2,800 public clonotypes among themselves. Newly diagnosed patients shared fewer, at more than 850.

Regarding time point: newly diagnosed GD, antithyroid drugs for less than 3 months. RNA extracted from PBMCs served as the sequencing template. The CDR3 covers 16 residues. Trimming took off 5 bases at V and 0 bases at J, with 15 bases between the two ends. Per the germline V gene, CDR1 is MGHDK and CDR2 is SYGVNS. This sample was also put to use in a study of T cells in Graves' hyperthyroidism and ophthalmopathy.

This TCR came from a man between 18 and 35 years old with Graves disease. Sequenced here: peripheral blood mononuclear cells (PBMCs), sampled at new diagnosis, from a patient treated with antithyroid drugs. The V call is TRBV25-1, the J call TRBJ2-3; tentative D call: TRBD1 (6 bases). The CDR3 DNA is TGTGCCAGCAGTTCCCTGGGACATTCTAGCACAGATACGCAGTATTTT. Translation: CASSSLGHSSTDTQYF.